One T cell receptor (beta chain) is described in this entry. What it recognizes is unknown. The data are from a study of T cell responses to AZD1222 COVID-19 vaccine. The study, taken as a whole, reports: Repertoire samples came only from after the peak T cell response. Among the donors, most were white British and more were female, and clonal diversity was possibly underestimated.

The CDR3 covers 16 residues. V was pared by 3 bases and J by 3 bases, with 5 bases of the junction left unmatched. Germline CDR1 SEHNR, CDR2 FQNEAQ (reference sequence). TCRdb keeps only in-frame clones here, not all; method: immunoSEQ multiplex PCR. Counted here are about 150,000 clones, more than 85% occurring once; the ten biggest clones make up approximately 1.6%. The genes are TRBV7-9 and TRBJ1-5; 10 bases line up with TRBD1. The sequence derives from an adult who received the AZD1222 COVID-19 vaccine. The specimen was peripheral blood, collected 28 days after the second AZD1222 dose. The CDR3, as DNA: TGTGCCAGCAGCTTTGTGGGACAGGGGAACAATCAGCCCCAGCATTTT. It specifies CASSFVGQGNNQPQHF.